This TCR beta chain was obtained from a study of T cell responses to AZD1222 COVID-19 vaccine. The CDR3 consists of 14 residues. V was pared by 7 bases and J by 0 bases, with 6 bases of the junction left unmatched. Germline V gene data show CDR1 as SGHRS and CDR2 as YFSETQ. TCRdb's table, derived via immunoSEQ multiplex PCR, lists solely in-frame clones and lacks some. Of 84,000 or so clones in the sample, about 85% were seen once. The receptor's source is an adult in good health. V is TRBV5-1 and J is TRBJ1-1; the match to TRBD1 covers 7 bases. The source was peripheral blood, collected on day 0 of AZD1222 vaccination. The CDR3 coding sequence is TGCGCCAGCTGGCGGACAGGCATGAACACTGAAGCTTTCTTT. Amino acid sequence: CASWRTGMNTEAFF. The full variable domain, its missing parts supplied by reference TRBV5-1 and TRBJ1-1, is KAGVTQTPRYLIKTRGQQVTLSCSPISGHRSVSWYQQTPGQGLQFLFEYFSETQRNKGNFPGRFSGRQFSNSRSEMNVSTLELGDSALYLCASWRTGMNTEAFFGQGTRLTVV.